This T cell receptor beta chain stems from a study of T cells in women clearing cervical HPV infection. The wider study: Donors had HPV16-related CIN3 or worse; 2 had invasive cancer. Case blood drawn at lesion detection; control blood after infection cleared.

TCR beta CDR3 amplified by multiplex PCR from about 1200 ng genomic DNA. Using immunoSEQ multiplex PCR, the repertoire was profiled, and TCRdb retains in-frame clones only, with some absent. The sample holds 25,000 to 35,000 clones. Sequencing was carried out using blood buffy coat. This receptor was obtained from a woman aged 18 to 75 with a cervical HPV16 infection that either progressed to CIN3+ or cleared (not recorded which).

The CDR3 spells CASSRSLAGGTSTDTQYF. The sequenced CDR3 bases are TGCGCCAGCAGCCGCAGCCTAGCGGGGGGAACTAGCACAGATACG. V is TRBV4-1 and J is TRBJ2-3; the match to TRBD2 covers 11 bases. The read terminates 3 residues before the CDR3 end, so the remaining end is supplied by the germline J gene. Germline CDR1 MGHRA, CDR2 YSYEKL. The junction had 9 bases not matched to a gene; V was cut back by 4 bases and J by 0 bases. CDR3 length equals 18 residues.